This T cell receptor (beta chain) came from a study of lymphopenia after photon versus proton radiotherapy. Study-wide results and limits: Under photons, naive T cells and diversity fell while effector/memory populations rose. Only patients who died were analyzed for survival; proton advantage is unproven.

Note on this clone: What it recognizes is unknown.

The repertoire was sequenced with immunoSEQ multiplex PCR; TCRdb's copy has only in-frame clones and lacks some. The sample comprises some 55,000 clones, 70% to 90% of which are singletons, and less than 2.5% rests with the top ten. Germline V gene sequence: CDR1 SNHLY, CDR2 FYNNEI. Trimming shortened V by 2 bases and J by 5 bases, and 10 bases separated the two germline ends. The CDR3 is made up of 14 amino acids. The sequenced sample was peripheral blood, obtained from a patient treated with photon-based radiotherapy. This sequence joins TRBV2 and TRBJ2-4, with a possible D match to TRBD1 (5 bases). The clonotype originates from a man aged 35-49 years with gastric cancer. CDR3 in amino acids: CASSEWQGQNIQYF. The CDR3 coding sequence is TGTGCCAGCAGTGAATGGCAGGGTCAAAACATTCAGTACTTC.